This T cell receptor (beta chain) was captured in a study of shared clonotypes between healthy human individuals. Germline values: CDR1 LNHDA, CDR2 SQIVND (reference sequence). The CDR3 spans 17 residues. V lost 1 base and J lost 3; bases outside the gene matches: 12. Template amounts of about 270 ng DNA, 25,000 to 30,000 T cell genomes, were employed in unsorted PBMC replicate PCRs. Generated by immunoSEQ multiplex PCR, the TCRdb table keeps only in-frame clones and is missing some. The sample lists about 470,000 clones; 79% were seen once. The receptor comes from a middle-aged woman in good health. Some clones in this sample may be carry-over from other donors' samples. What was sequenced was PBMCs. The chain joins TRBV19 to TRBJ2-7; 7 nucleotides align to TRBD2. The CDR3 is CASSIAVGELASYEQYF. The DNA of the CDR3 is TGTGCCAGTAGTATAGCAGTAGGGGAACTAGCGAGCTACGAGCAGTACTTC. Filled out from reference TRBV19 and TRBJ2-7, the complete variable domain reads DGGITQSPKYLFRKEGQNVTLSCEQNLNHDAMYWYRQDPGQGLRLIYYSQIVNDFQKGDIAEGYSVSREKKESFPLTVTSAQKNPTAFYLCASSIAVGELASYEQYFGPGTRLTVT.